This T cell receptor beta chain appears in the sequencing data of a study of human T cells and chemical hapten exposure. Via MiXCR, TCRdb re-called the RACE reads, giving one row per CDR3 protein. The sample has about 39,000 distinct CDR3 sequences, under 15% seen once. This clonotype was detected only a few times. Time point denoted: pre-sensitization, week 0. Described treatment: therapeutic diphenylcyclopropenone sensitization with weekly scalp DPC. Someone pulled total RNA out of unfractionated whole blood. Germline lookup yields CDR1 SNHLY and CDR2 FYNNEI. Trimming stripped 1 base from V and 5 bases from J, with 8 bases between. The CDR3 is 13 residues long.

Sequencing was performed on whole blood, taken in connection with sensitization to the hapten diphenylcyclopropenone (DPC). The chain couples TRBV2 to TRBJ2-5; D remains ambiguous. This sequence was found in a woman in her thirties with alopecia areata. Some clones in this sample may be carry-over from other donors' samples. The CDR3 loop is CASSEVDAETQYF. DNA of the CDR3: TGTGCCAGCAGTGAAGTAGATGCGGAGACCCAGTACTTC.